The text below deals with one T cell receptor beta chain. The data are from a study of T cells expressing NK-cell markers. Germline lookup yields CDR1 SGHAT and CDR2 FQNNGV. The CDR3 extends over 15 amino acids. TCRdb derives one entry per CDR3 protein from the 5' RACE reads, leaving out DNA. In all, the sample yields approximately 460,000 distinct CDR3 sequences. V usage is TRBV11-2 and J usage is TRBJ1-2; TCRdb selects TRBD1, and the lack of DNA leaves this call unchecked. Sequenced material: blood T cells: a sorted CD56 or NKG2C T cell subset, CD4+ or CD8+ T cells, or bulk PBMC T cells (not recorded which). The source is a woman between 18 and 75 years old in good health. The CDR3 here is CASSDRDRTNYGYTF.